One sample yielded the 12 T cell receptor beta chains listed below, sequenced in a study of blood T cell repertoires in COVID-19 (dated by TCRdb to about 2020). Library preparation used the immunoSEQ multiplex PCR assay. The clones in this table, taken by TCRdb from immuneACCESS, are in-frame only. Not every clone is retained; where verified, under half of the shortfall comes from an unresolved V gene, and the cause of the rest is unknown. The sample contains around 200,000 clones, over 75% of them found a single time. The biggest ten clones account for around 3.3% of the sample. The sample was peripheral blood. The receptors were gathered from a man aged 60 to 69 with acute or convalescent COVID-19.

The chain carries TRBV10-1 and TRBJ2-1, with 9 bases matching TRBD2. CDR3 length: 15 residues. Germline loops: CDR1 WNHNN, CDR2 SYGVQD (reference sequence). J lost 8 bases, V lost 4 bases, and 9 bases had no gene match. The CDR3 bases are TGCGCCAGCAGTGCTATAGTTAGCGGGAGCTATGAGCAGTTCTTC. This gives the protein CASSAIVSGSYEQFF.

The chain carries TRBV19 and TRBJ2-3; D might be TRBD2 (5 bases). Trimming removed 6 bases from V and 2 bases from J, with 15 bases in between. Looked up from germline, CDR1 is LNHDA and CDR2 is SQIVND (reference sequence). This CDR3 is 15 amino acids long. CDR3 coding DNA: TGTGCCAGTAGCCCCGAGCGGAGGCTCACAGATACGCAGTATTTT. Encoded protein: CASSPERRLTDTQYF.

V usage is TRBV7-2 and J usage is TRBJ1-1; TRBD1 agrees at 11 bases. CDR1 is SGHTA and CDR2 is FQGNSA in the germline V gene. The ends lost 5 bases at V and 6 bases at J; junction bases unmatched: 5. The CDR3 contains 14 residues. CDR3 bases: TGTGCCAGCAGCCGGACAGGGGGCGTCGCTGAAGCTTTCTTT. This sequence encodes CASSRTGGVAEAFF.

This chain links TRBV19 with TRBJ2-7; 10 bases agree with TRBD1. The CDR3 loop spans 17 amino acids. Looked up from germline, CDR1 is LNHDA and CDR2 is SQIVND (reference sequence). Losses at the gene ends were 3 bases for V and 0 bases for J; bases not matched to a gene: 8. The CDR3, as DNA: TGTGCCAGTAGTATGGGGGACAGGGGCCTCCTCTCCTACGAGCAGTACTTC. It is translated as CASSMGDRGLLSYEQYF.

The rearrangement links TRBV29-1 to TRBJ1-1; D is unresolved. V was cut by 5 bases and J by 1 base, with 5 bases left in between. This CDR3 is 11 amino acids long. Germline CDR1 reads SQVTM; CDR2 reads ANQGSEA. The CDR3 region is CSVLGNTEAFF. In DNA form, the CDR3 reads TGCAGCGTTCTCGGGAACACTGAAGCTTTCTTT.

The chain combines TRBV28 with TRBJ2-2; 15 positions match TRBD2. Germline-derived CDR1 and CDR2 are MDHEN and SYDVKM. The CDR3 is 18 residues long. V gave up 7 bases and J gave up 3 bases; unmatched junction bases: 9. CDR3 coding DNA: TGTGCCAGCACCAAAAGGACTAGCGGGAGGGTCGACACCGGGGAGCTGTTTTTT. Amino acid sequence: CASTKRTSGRVDTGELFF. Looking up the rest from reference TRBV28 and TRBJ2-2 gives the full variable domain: DVKVTQSSRYLVKRTGEKVFLECVQDMDHENMFWYRQDPGLGLRLIYFSYDVKMKEKGDIPEGYSVSREKKERFSLILESASTNQTSMYLCASTKRTSGRVDTGELFFGEGSRLTVL.

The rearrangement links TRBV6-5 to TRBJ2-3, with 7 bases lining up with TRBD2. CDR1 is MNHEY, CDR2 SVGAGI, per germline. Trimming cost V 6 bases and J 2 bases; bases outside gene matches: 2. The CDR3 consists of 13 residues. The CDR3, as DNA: TGTGCCAGCAGAAGGGACTACACAGATACGCAGTATTTT. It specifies CASRRDYTDTQYF.

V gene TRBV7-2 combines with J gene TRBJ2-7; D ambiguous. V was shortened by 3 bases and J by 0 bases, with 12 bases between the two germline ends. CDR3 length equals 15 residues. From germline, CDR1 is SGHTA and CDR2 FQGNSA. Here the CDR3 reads CASSFSGGSSYEQYF. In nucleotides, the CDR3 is TGTGCCAGCAGCTTTTCTGGCGGATCCTCCTACGAGCAGTACTTC.

The CDR3 loop is CASSDYRPNYGYTF. The CDR3 bases are TGTGCCAGTAGTGACTACCGACCTAACTATGGCTACACCTTC. This chain connects TRBV19 to TRBJ1-2; D is unresolved. Germline V gene lookup returns CDR1 LNHDA and CDR2 SQIVND (reference sequence). V was shortened by 5 bases and J by 0 bases, with 10 bases between the two germline ends. This CDR3 is built from 14 residues.

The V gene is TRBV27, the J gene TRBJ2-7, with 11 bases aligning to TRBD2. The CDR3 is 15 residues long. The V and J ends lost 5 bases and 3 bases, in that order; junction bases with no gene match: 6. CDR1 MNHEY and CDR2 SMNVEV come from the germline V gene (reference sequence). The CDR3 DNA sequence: TGTGCCAGCAGTCCTACTAGCGGGGGAAACTACGAGCAGTACTTC. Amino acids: CASSPTSGGNYEQYF.

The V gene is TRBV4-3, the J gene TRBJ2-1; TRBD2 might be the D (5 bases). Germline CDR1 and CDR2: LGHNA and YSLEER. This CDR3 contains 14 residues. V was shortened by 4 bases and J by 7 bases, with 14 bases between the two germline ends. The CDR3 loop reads CASSPPGSGNEQFF. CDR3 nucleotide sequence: TGCGCCAGCAGCCCTCCAGGTTCGGGGAATGAGCAGTTCTTC.

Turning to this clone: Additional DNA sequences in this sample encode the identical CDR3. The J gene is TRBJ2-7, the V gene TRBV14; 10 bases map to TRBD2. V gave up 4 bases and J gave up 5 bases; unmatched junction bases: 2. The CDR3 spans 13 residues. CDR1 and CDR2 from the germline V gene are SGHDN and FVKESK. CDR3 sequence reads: CASSPSGSHEQYF. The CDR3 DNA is TGTGCCAGCAGCCCTAGCGGGAGCCACGAGCAGTACTTC.